This T cell receptor beta chain was documented in a study of blood T cells in healthy people across ages. V lost 2 bases to trimming and J lost 11 bases; unmatched junction nucleotides: 9. The CDR3 contains 14 residues. The V gene's germline CDR1 is ENHRY and CDR2 SYGVKD. It was with a sample-barcoded 5' primer and a J-beta primer mix that a second PCR of roughly 7 to 11 cycles was run. TCRdb passed the 5' RACE reads through MiXCR, listing each CDR3 protein once. The table lists approximately 1.5 million distinct CDR3 sequences, about 31% of them singletons. The sample taken for sequencing was blood. The TCR sequence derives from a woman under 40 in good health. The chain employs TRBV10-3 and TRBJ1-2, with TRBD1 matching over 9 bases. CDR3 loop: CAISEPRGQGMYTF. CDR3 DNA: TGTGCCATCAGTGAGCCCCGAGGACAGGGGATGTACACCTTC.